This record covers a single T cell receptor beta chain. The antigen is undetermined. Barcoded TCR alpha and TCR beta cDNA libraries with UMIs came from 5'RACE using constant-segment primers. A single record per CDR3 protein comes from TCRdb applying MiXCR to the 5' RACE reads. The table lists about 470,000 distinct CDR3 sequences, about 23% of them singletons, with approximately 12% in the top ten. These data originate in a study of T-cell memory formation after mild COVID-19. Findings of the study overall: That cross-reactive memory joined was suggested by some responding clones appearing in pre-infection memory.

The CDR3 spans 17 residues. Germline values: CDR1 MNHEY, CDR2 SVGAGI. V was pared by 8 bases and J by 0 bases, with 5 bases of the junction left unmatched. The chain is built from TRBV6-5 and TRBJ2-1; the match to TRBD2 covers 15 bases. The specimen was PBMCs or a T cell subset sorted from them (not recorded which). The clonotype was recovered from an adult woman who had mild COVID-19 (a few samples of this study predate the infection). Cell type and time point are not known. CDR3 DNA: TGTGCCAGCGGACTAGCGGGAGGGCCCGGCTCCTACAATGAGCAGTTCTTC. As protein: CASGLAGGPGSYNEQFF.